These 17 T cell receptor beta chains originate from one sample sequenced in a study of blood T cell repertoires in COVID-19. Libraries were prepared by immunoSEQ multiplex PCR; TCRdb keeps only in-frame clonotypes and omits some of them. The data contain about 57,000 clones, more than 90% of them seen just once; the ten biggest clones take up 2% to 2.5%. The sample taken for sequencing was peripheral blood. The receptors come from a man aged 60-69 years with acute or convalescent COVID-19.

This clone was recorded only once. V is TRBV7-2 and J is TRBJ2-3, with D possibly being TRBD2 (6 bases). Looked up from germline, CDR1 is SGHTA and CDR2 is FQGNSA. The CDR3 consists of 13 residues. Trimming took 4 bases from V and 3 from J, leaving 8 bases between them. DNA of the CDR3: TGTGCCAGCAGCTGGGACTTTACAGATACGCAGTATTTT. It encodes CASSWDFTDTQYF.

The CDR3, as DNA: TGCAGCGTTGTGCATTTACAGGGGAACACTGAAGCTTTCTTT. It is translated as CSVVHLQGNTEAFF. This rearrangement joins TRBV29-1 to TRBJ1-1; D is perhaps TRBD1 (6 bases). The CDR3 contains 14 residues. Trimming removed 4 bases at V and 1 base at J, with 13 bases between. Germline values: CDR1 SQVTM, CDR2 ANQGSEA.

V gene TRBV5-6 combines with J gene TRBJ1-6; possible D gene TRBD1, 6 bases. The germline V gene has CDR1 SGHDT and CDR2 YYEEEE. The CDR3 runs to 15 residues. The germline V and J ends were trimmed by 2 bases and 10 bases, with 16 bases remaining between them. The CDR3 DNA reads TGTGCCAGCAGCTTTCGCGCACAGGGTAGGTCACCCCTCCACTTT. Protein sequence: CASSFRAQGRSPLHF.

This clone was detected only a few times. V usage is TRBV30 and J usage is TRBJ1-2; D gene unclear. From germline, CDR1 is GTSNPN and CDR2 SVGIG (reference sequence). V lost 4 bases to trimming and J lost 1 base, with 13 bases between them. This CDR3 is built from 14 residues. CDR3 nucleotides: TGTGCCTGGAATGTCGGTCCTCATAACTATGGCTACACCTTC. Its protein is CAWNVGPHNYGYTF.

This chain connects TRBV19 to TRBJ1-1; TRBD1 agrees at 9 bases. CDR3 size: 14 residues. CDR1 LNHDA and CDR2 SQIVND come from the germline V gene (reference sequence). V trimming: 10 bases; J trimming: 3 bases; junction bases outside the gene matches: 9. CDR3 region: CATNTGTGHTEAFF. CDR3 DNA: TGTGCCACAAACACCGGGACAGGGCACACTGAAGCTTTCTTT.

The chain uses TRBV19 and TRBJ2-7; TRBD1 matches at 10 bases. V gave up 5 bases and J gave up 5 bases; unmatched junction bases: 6. Germline V lookup: CDR1 LNHDA, CDR2 SQIVND (reference sequence). The CDR3 is made up of 14 amino acids. Here the CDR3 reads CASSVGQGDDEQYF. The CDR3 DNA follows: TGTGCCAGTAGTGTCGGACAGGGGGACGACGAGCAGTACTTC.

The gene calls are TRBV7-9 and TRBJ2-1; the D is unclear. The CDR3 is made up of 12 amino acids. Per germline, CDR1 SEHNR and CDR2 FQNEAQ (reference sequence). Trimming cost V 0 bases and J 9 bases, with 6 bases left between them. The CDR3: CASSLAFSEQFF. CDR3 DNA: TGTGCCAGCAGCTTAGCGTTTAGTGAGCAGTTCTTC. The full variable domain, with the rest looked up from reference TRBV7-9 and TRBJ2-1, is DTGVSQNPRHKITKRGQNVTFRCDPISEHNRLYWYRQTLGQGPEFLTYFQNEAQLEKSRLLSDRFSAERPKGSFSTLEIQRTEQGDSAMYLCASSLAFSEQFFGPGTRLTVL.

The chain recombines TRBV5-5 with TRBJ1-1; D is perhaps TRBD1 (5 bases). The length of the CDR3 is 15 residues. Germline CDR1 and CDR2: SGHKS and YYEKEE (reference sequence). Trimming cost V 4 bases and J 1 base, with 14 bases left between them. The CDR3 protein is CASSPTGGGNTEAFF. The CDR3 nucleotides are TGTGCCAGCAGCCCCACCGGGGGAGGGAACACTGAAGCTTTCTTT.

This chain links TRBV7-6 with TRBJ1-1; no firm D call. V lost 2 bases and J lost 3, with 13 bases in between. Germline lookup yields CDR1 SGHVS and CDR2 FNYEAQ. This CDR3 has 15 residues. CDR3 coding DNA: TGTGCCAGCAGCTTAAATCTGGCACCATACACTGAAGCTTTCTTT. Translating it yields CASSLNLAPYTEAFF.

The chain combines TRBV12-3 or TRBV12-4 with TRBJ1-3, with no clear D. There are 13 residues in the CDR3. The V and J ends lost 3 bases and 8 bases respectively, with 11 bases between them. The CDR3 DNA reads as TGTGCCAGCAGTTTTATCCACGAGGACACCATATATTTT. Translation gives CASSFIHEDTIYF.

In this sample, this clone turned up a few times. The rearrangement joins TRBV4-1 to TRBJ2-7, with D possibly matching TRBD2 (6 bases). There are 14 residues in the CDR3. Germline V CDR1 and CDR2: MGHRA, YSYEKL. V gave up 4 bases and J gave up 3 bases, with 13 bases separating them. The CDR3 sequence: CASSPRLGGYEQYF. As DNA, the CDR3 is TGCGCCAGCAGCCCCCGGCTCGGGGGCTACGAGCAGTACTTC.

The rearrangement links TRBV6-4 to TRBJ1-3; D remains ambiguous. CDR1 and CDR2 from the germline V gene are MRHNA and SNTAGT. Trimming cost V 2 bases and J 0 bases, with 11 bases left between them. CDR3 length: 16 residues. The CDR3 sequence is CASSDIGSNSGNTIYF. The CDR3 region has the DNA TGTGCCAGCAGTGACATCGGGTCCAACTCTGGAAACACCATATATTTT.

The chain joins TRBV28 to TRBJ2-5; TRBD2 is a possible D gene (5 bases). From germline, CDR1 is MDHEN and CDR2 SYDVKM. This CDR3 is built from 15 residues. V dropped 8 bases and J dropped 2 bases, with 18 bases sitting between them. For the CDR3, the DNA is TGTGCCAGCCTTGCGATGGGGAGAGAGCAAGAGACCCAGTACTTC. Protein sequence: CASLAMGREQETQYF.

V and J are TRBV6-5 and TRBJ1-1; 10 bases are a match to TRBD1. This CDR3 is 15 amino acids long. CDR1 MNHEY and CDR2 SVGAGI come from the germline V gene. V dropped 4 bases and J dropped 3; count of bases not matched to a gene: 5. DNA of the CDR3: TGTGCCAGCAGTTCTCGACAGGGGGCCTACACTGAAGCTTTCTTT. Translating gives CASSSRQGAYTEAFF.

The J gene is TRBJ1-2, the V gene TRBV6-5, with 7 bases aligning to TRBD1. The germline CDR1 and CDR2 sequences are MNHEY and SVGAGI. The CDR3 covers 13 residues. J was trimmed by 3 bases and V by 2 bases; bases with no gene match: 0. CDR3 nucleotide sequence: TGTGCCAGCAGTTACGGGACAGACTATGGCTACACCTTC. Its protein product is CASSYGTDYGYTF.

The genes are TRBV6-5 and TRBJ1-6; a weak D match, TRBD1 (5 bases). Germline V CDR1 and CDR2: MNHEY, SVGAGI. The CDR3 is made up of 14 amino acids. V lost 5 bases, J lost 5 bases, and 10 bases lay in between. CDR3 sequence reads: CASSRQRDNSPLHF. CDR3 nucleotides: TGTGCCAGCAGTCGACAGCGAGATAATTCACCCCTCCACTTT.

The gene calls are TRBV27 and TRBJ1-2; 9 bases fit TRBD1. This CDR3 comprises 14 residues. J gave up 8 bases and V 5 bases, and 9 bases lay outside the gene matches. Germline values: CDR1 MNHEY, CDR2 SMNVEV (reference sequence). The CDR3 loop is CASSPRQGDRGYTF. DNA of the CDR3: TGTGCCAGCAGTCCTAGACAGGGGGATAGAGGCTACACCTTC.